The rows below give T cell receptor beta chains drawn from one sample of a study of Ad26.COV2.S vaccination and SARS-CoV-2 variants. Here immunoSEQ multiplex PCR was the method, and the copy in TCRdb shows in-frame clones only, minus some. Among 200,000 to 300,000 clones listed, 88% were seen once. Specimen: peripheral blood, collected in a trial of Ad26.COV2.S vaccine versus placebo. These receptors were taken from a person between 18 and 65 years old who received the Ad26.COV2.S COVID-19 vaccine or a placebo. Each CDR3 is given with its conserved first and last residue.

J gene | V gene | CDR3 protein
TRBJ1-4 | TRBV13 | CASSLQTGGSYEKLFF
TRBJ1-6 | TRBV6-2/TRBV6-3 | CASSYSIGAQYSPLHF
TRBJ1-3 | TRBV9 | CASSANTNSGNTIYF
TRBJ2-5 | TRBV10-3 | CAISDRDGQETQYF
TRBJ2-2 | TRBV29-1 | CSVVRTGELFF
TRBJ2-1 | TRBV28 | CASSFVRGTGIYNEQFF
TRBJ2-7 | TRBV6-1 | CASSERAGRTYEQYF
TRBJ2-1 | TRBV19 | CASSISAGEYNEQFF
TRBJ2-7 | TRBV7-2 | CASSFPNAASGEQYF
TRBJ2-5 | TRBV9 | CASSAVGTGAQETQYF
TRBJ2-5 | TRBV15 | CATSRGGLAGETQYF
TRBJ2-3 | TRBV5-4 | CASSLKWGASGSTDTQYF
TRBJ2-7 | TRBV28 | CASSFPLAGISYEQYF
TRBJ1-1 | TRBV30 | CAWSVFRRRLEAFF
TRBJ1-5 | TRBV5-1 | CASSLAGGQPQHF
TRBJ1-3 | TRBV7-3 | CASSFEAGNTIYF
TRBJ2-7 | TRBV27 | CASSTTGGGYEQYF
TRBJ2-1 | TRBV3-1/TRBV3-2 | CASSPSGGDYNEQFF
TRBJ2-1 | TRBV28 | CAALAGARSSYNEQFF
TRBJ2-7 | TRBV28 | CASSLPIQGPLNYEQYF
TRBJ2-2 | TRBV30 | CAWRGPAPGELFF
TRBJ1-5 | TRBV19 | CASSLGTLSNQPQHF
TRBJ1-4 | TRBV18 | CASSPLPPSTGHSEKLFF
TRBJ2-1 | TRBV5-4 | CASSHGLAGGDEQFF
TRBJ2-5 | TRBV5-3 | CARSPMGLAGGAETQYF
TRBJ2-5 | TRBV7-9 | CASSPAQGRGETQYF
TRBJ2-7 | TRBV5-5 | CASSLAFRSYEQYF
TRBJ1-4 | TRBV29-1 | CSVTGGANEKLFF
TRBJ1-6 | TRBV4-1 | CASSPWGDNSPLHF
TRBJ1-1 | TRBV2 | CASSAGNTEAFF
TRBJ2-7 | TRBV30 | CAWSVRGGPYEQYF
TRBJ2-7 | TRBV28 | CASRGQGDDEQYF
TRBJ1-2 | TRBV4-1 | CASSQDAAAANYGYTF
TRBJ2-1 | TRBV10-3 | CAISESPLRVFF
TRBJ1-4 | TRBV7-2 | CASSLLPTNEKLFF
TRBJ2-3 | TRBV6-2/TRBV6-3 | CASSRRGSGNTDTQYF
TRBJ1-3 | TRBV4-1 | CASSQVRGTGNTIYF
TRBJ2-7 | TRBV30 | CAWSEGGDQYF
TRBJ2-7 | TRBV10-3 | CAISESSGRVTYEQYF
TRBJ2-2 | TRBV4-3 | CASSQVAFAGANTGELFF
TRBJ2-1 | TRBV28 | CASSEINEQFF
TRBJ1-2 | TRBV11-2 | CASSFTGSYGYTF
TRBJ2-1 | TRBV18 | CASSPLGGANNEQFF
TRBJ1-4 | TRBV2 | CASAGQGGEKLFF
TRBJ2-7 | TRBV10-1 | CASSEGKGISAYEQYF